This T cell receptor beta chain originates from a study of early T cells in non-severe SARS-CoV-2 infection. At the level of the study: The sequenced material was bulk RNA from unsorted whole blood, and its chains were unpaired.

Study-level points and caveats: Private and CD4 specificities were missed by VDJdb matching, skewed to anti-spike CD8.

Molecules of cDNA were individually given unique molecular identifiers that were attached to them. TCRdb reprocessed the 5' RACE reads with MiXCR, giving one entry per CDR3 protein. This table holds 100,000 to 120,000 distinct CDR3 sequences, 10% to 15% found once. V dropped 0 bases and J dropped 7; count of bases not matched to a gene: 9. This CDR3 has 16 residues. Germline lookup yields CDR1 MNHEY and CDR2 SVGEGT. Comment on this clonotype: The antigen is unknown.

This receptor was taken from an adult who was a healthcare worker with PCR-confirmed SARS-CoV-2 infection or an uninfected control (not recorded which). The chain combines TRBV6-2 or TRBV6-3 with TRBJ1-5; TRBD1 matches 7 bases. The specimen comprised whole blood, sampled at baseline. In DNA form, the CDR3 reads TGTGCCAGCAGTTACTCCCCCGACAGGGTTGGCCAGCCCCAGCATTTT. This sequence encodes CASSYSPDRVGQPQHF.